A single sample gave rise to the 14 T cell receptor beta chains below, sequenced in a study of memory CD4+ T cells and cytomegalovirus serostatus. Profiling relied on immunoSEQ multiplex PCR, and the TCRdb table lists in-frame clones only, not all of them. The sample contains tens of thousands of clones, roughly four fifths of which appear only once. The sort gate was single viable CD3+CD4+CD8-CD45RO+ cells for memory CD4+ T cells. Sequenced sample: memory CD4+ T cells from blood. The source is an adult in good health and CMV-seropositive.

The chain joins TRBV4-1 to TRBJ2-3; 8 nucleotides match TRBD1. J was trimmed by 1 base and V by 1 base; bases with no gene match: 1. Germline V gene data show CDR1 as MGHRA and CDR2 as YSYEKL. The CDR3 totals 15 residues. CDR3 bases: TGCGCCAGCAGCCAAGCGACAGGGGGCACAGATACGCAGTATTTT. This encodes CASSQATGGTDTQYF.

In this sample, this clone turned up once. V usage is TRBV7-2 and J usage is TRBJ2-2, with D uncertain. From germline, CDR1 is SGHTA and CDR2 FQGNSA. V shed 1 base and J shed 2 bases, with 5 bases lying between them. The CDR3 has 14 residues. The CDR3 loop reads CASSLDQNTGELFF. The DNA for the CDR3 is TGTGCCAGCAGCTTAGACCAAAACACCGGGGAGCTGTTTTTT.

CDR3 protein: CASSLGTGEGYTF. The CDR3 bases are TGTGCCAGCAGCTTGGGGACAGGGGAAGGCTACACCTTC. The V and J genes are TRBV5-4 and TRBJ1-2, with 9 nucleotides matching TRBD1. Germline loops: CDR1 SGHNT, CDR2 YYREEE (reference sequence). The CDR3 runs 13 residues. J lost 8 bases, V lost 0 bases, and 2 bases had no gene match. The entire variable domain, with the rest obtained from reference TRBV5-4 and TRBJ1-2, is as follows: ETGVTQSPTHLIKTRGQQVTLRCSSQSGHNTVSWYQQALGQGPQFIFQYYREEENGRGNFPPRFSGLQFPNYSSELNVNALELDDSALYLCASSLGTGEGYTFGSGTRLTVV.

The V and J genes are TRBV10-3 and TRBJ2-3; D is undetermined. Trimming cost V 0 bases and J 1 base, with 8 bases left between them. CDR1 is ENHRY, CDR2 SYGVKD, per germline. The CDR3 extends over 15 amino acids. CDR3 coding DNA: TGTGCCATCAGTGAGTCTGGGGAAGGCACAGATACGCAGTATTTT. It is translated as CAISESGEGTDTQYF.

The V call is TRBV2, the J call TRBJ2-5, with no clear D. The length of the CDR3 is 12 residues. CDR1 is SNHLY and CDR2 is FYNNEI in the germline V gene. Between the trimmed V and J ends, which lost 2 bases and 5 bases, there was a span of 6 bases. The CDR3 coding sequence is TGTGCCAGCAGTGAATCCCGGGAGACCCAGTACTTC. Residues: CASSESRETQYF.

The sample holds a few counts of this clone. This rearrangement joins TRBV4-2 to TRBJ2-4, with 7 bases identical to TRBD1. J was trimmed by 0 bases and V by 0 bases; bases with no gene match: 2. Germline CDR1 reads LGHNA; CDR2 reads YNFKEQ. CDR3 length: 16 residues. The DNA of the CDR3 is TGTGCCAGCAGCCAAGAAGGGACAGAAGCCAAAAACATTCAGTACTTC. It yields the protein CASSQEGTEAKNIQYF.

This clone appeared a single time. This CDR3 reads CASSETPGPVGAKNIQYF. Written as DNA, the CDR3 is TGTGCCAGCAGCGAAACTCCGGGTCCCGTAGGAGCCAAAAACATTCAGTACTTC. The V call is TRBV7-2, the J call TRBJ2-4; D gene uncertain. The CDR3 runs to 18 residues. Trimming cost V 5 bases and J 0 bases, with 20 bases left between them. The V gene's germline CDR1 is SGHTA and CDR2 FQGNSA.

CDR3 residues: CASSPPGPGSEQYF. As DNA, the CDR3 is TGTGCCAGCAGTCCCCCGGGACCTGGCTCGGAGCAGTACTTC. The V gene is TRBV6-5, the J gene TRBJ2-7; either TRBD1 or TRBD2 may fit D (5 bases each). V was cut by 5 bases and J by 7 bases, with 18 bases left in between. There are 14 residues in the CDR3. The germline gives CDR1 MNHEY, CDR2 SVGAGI.

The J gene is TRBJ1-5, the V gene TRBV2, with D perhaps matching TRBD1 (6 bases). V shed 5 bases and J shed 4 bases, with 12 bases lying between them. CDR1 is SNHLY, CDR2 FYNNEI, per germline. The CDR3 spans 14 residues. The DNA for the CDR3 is TGTGCCAGCAGTCCCAGGACAGTAAATCAGCCCCAGCATTTT. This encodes CASSPRTVNQPQHF.

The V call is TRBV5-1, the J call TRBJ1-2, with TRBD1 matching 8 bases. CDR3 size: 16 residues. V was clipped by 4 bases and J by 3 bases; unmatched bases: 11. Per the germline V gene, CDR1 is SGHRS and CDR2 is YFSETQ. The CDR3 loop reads CASSREAGGNDYGYTF. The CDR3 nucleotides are TGCGCCAGCAGCCGGGAGGCAGGGGGCAATGACTATGGCTACACCTTC.

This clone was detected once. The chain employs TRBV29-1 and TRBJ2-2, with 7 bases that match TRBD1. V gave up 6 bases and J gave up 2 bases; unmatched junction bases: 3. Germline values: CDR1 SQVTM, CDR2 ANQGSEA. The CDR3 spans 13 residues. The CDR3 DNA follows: TGCAGCGTAAGGGACAGCAACACCGGGGAGCTGTTTTTT. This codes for CSVRDSNTGELFF.

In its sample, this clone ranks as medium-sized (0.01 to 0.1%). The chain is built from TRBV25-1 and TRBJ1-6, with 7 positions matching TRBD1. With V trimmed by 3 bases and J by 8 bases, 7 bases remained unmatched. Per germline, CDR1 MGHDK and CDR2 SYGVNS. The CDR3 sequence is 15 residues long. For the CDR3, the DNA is TGTGCCAGCAGTGACCTCGGGCAGGGGGATTCACCCCTCCACTTT. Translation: CASSDLGQGDSPLHF. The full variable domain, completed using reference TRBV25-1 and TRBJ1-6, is EADIYQTPRYLVIGTGKKITLECSQTMGHDKMYWYQQDPGMELHLIHYSYGVNSTEKGDLSSESTVSRIRTEHFPLTLESARPSHTSQYLCASSDLGQGDSPLHFGNGTRLTVT.

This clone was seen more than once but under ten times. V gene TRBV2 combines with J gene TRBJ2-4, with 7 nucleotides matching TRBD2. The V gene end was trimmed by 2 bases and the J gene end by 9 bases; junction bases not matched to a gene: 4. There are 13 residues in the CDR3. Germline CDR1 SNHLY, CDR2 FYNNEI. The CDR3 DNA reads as TGTGCCAGCAGTGAACAGCGGGGCGGCATTCAGTACTTC. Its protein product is CASSEQRGGIQYF. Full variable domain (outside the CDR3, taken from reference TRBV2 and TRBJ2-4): EPEVTQTPSHQVTQMGQEVILRCVPISNHLYFYWYRQILGQKVEFLVSFYNNEISEKSEIFDDQFSVERPDGSNFTLKIRSTKLEDSAMYFCASSEQRGGIQYFGAGTRLSVL.

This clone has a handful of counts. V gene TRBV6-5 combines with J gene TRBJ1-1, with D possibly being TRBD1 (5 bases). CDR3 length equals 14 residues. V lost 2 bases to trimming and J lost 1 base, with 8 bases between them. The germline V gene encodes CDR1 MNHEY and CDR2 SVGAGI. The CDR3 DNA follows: TGTGCCAGCAGTTACGATGGGGGGAACACTGAAGCTTTCTTT. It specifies CASSYDGGNTEAFF.